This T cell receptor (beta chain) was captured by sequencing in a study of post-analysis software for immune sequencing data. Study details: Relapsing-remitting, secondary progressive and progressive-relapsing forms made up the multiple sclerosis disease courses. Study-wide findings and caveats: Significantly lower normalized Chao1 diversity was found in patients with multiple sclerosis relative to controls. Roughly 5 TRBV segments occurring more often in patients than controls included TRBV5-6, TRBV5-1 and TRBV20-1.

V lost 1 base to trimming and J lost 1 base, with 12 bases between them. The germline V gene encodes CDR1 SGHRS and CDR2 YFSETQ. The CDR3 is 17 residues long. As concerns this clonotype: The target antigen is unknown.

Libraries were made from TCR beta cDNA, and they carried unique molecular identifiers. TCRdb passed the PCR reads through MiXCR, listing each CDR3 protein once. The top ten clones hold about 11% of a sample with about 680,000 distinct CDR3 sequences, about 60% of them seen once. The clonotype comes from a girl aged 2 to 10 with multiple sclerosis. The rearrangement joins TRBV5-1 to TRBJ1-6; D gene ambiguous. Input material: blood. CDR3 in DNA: TGCGCCAGCAGCTTGAGCCCGTTTGATTCCTATAATTCACCCCTCCACTTT. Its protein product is CASSLSPFDSYNSPLHF.